This T cell receptor (beta chain) was obtained from a study of beta chain features in type 1 diabetes. Study as a whole: Taken together, all samples contributed some 98 million examined sorted cells. Regarding the study as a whole: PCR might favor shorter templates, but any such skew would affect patients and controls equally. TCRB CDR3s from Type 1 diabetes patients were moderately but significantly shorter in all four CD4+ subsets.

The CDR3 totals 14 residues. The germline gives CDR1 SEHNR, CDR2 FQNEAQ (reference sequence). Trimming took 4 bases from V and 5 from J; bases not matched to a gene: 5. Concerning this clone itself: No antigen is known for it.

Every bit of the isolated RNA underwent reverse transcription, so sequencing read expressed TCRB transcripts. Sequencing used immunoSEQ multiplex PCR; TCRdb keeps in-frame clones, though not all of them. The table shows over 120,000 clones, with 13% occurring only once. The origin of this receptor is a man between 18 and 35 years old with type 1 diabetes. The chain joins TRBV7-9 to TRBJ2-1; the match to TRBD1 covers 7 bases. The sequenced sample consisted of central memory CD4+ T cells from blood. This CDR3 is CASSSQTGNNEQFF. The CDR3 DNA reads TGTGCCAGCAGCTCACAGACAGGGAACAATGAGCAGTTCTTC.